This T cell receptor beta chain was captured by sequencing in a study of beta chain features in type 1 diabetes. For the study at large: The study found patients and healthy donors alike in age, gender and cell yields.

After removal of 4 bases from V and 3 bases from J, the junction contained 3 bases not matched to a gene. The CDR3 is 14 amino acids. Germline CDR1 SGHDN, CDR2 FVKESK. A single heparinised draw of about 100 mL on average was taken per donor. For this clone: The antigen is undetermined.

Every isolated RNA sample was fully reverse transcribed, so sequencing captured expressed TCRB transcripts. Generated by immunoSEQ multiplex PCR, the TCRdb table keeps only in-frame clones and is missing some. Of hundreds of thousands of clones in the sample, more than 13% were seen once. Study-wide results and limits: Patients with Type 1 diabetes showed moderately but significantly shorter TCRB CDR3s in all four CD4+ subsets. The naive, central memory and Treg TCRB repertoires showed an apparent similarity that was greater among patients than among healthy donors.

The receptor comes from a man aged 30-40 years with type 1 diabetes. The V call is TRBV14, the J call TRBJ2-1, with TRBD2 matching 7 bases. The sequenced sample was naive CD4+ T cells from blood. The CDR3 region is CASSRLAVYNEQFF. In DNA, the CDR3 is TGTGCCAGCAGCCGCCTAGCGGTCTACAATGAGCAGTTCTTC.